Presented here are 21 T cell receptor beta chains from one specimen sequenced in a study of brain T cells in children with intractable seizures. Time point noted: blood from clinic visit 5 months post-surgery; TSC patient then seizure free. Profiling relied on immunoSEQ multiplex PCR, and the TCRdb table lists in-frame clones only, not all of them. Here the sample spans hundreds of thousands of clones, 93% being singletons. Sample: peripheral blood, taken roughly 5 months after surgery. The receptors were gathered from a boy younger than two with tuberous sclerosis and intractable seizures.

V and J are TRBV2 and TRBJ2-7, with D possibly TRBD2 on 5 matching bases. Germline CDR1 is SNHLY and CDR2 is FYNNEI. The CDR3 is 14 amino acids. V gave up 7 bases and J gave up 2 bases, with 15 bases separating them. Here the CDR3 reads CASMWVPGTYEQYF. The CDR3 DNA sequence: TGTGCCAGCATGTGGGTCCCGGGAACCTACGAGCAGTACTTC.

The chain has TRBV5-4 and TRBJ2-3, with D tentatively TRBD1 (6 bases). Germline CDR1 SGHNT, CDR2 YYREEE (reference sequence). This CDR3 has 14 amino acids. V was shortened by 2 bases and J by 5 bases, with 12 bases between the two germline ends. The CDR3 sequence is CASSFAIRGDTQYF. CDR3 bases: TGTGCCAGCAGCTTTGCCATCAGGGGAGATACGCAGTATTTT.

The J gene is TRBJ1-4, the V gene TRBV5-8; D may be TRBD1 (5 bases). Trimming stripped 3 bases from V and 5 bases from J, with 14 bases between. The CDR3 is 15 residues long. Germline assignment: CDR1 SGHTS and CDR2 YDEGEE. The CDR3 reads CASSSKHGGNEKLFF. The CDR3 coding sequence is TGTGCCAGCAGCTCAAAGCATGGGGGGAATGAAAAACTGTTTTTT.

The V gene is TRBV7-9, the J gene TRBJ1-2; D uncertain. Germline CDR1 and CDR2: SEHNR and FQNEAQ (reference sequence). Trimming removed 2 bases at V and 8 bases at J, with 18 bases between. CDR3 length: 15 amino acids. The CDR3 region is CASSLTWRGVGGYTF. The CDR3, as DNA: TGTGCCAGCAGCTTAACTTGGCGGGGAGTTGGGGGCTACACCTTC. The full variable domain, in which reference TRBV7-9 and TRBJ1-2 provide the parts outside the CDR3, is DTGVSQNPRHKITKRGQNVTFRCDPISEHNRLYWYRQTLGQGPEFLTYFQNEAQLEKSRLLSDRFSAERPKGSFSTLEIQRTEQGDSAMYLCASSLTWRGVGGYTFGSGTRLTVV.

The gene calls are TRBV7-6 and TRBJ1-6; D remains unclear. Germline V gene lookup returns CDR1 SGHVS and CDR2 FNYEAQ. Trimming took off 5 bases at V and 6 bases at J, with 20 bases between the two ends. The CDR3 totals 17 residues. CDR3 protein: CASSKDGIGRLNSPLHF. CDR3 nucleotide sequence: TGTGCCAGCAGCAAGGACGGAATTGGGCGCCTTAATTCACCCCTCCACTTT.

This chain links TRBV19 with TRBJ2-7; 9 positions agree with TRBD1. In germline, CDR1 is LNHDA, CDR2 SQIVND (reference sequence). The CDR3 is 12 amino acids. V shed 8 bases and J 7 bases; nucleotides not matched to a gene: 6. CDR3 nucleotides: TGTGCCAGTCGGGACAGGGAGGAAGAGCAGTACTTC. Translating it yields CASRDREEEQYF.

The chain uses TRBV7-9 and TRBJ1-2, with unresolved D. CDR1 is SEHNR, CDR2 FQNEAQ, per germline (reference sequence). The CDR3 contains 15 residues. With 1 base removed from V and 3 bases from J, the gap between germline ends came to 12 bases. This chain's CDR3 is CASSLEWATYYGYTF. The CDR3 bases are TGTGCCAGCAGCTTAGAATGGGCCACTTACTATGGCTACACCTTC.

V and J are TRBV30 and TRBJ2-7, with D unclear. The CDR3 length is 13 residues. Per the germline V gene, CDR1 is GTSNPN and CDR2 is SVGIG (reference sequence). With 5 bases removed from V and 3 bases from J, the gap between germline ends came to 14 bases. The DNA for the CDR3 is TGTGCCTGGGGTCTTGGTCCGATCTACGAGCAGTACTTC. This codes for CAWGLGPIYEQYF.

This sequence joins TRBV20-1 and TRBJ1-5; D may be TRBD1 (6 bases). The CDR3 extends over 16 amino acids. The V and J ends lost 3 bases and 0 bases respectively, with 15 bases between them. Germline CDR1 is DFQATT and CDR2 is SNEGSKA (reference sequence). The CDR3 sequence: CSASSSTGYSNQPQHF. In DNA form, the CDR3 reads TGCAGTGCTAGTTCTTCCACAGGGTATAGCAATCAGCCCCAGCATTTT.

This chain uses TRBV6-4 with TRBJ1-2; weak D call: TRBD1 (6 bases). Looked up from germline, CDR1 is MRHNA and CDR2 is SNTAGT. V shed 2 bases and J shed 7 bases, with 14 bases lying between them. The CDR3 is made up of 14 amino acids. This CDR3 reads CASSDPIRGRGYTF. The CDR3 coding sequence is TGTGCCAGCAGTGACCCCATCAGGGGACGTGGCTACACCTTC.

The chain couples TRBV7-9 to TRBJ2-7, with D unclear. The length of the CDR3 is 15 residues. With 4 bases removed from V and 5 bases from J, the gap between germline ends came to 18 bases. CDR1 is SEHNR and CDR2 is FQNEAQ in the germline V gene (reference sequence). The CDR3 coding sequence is TGTGCCAGCAGCTCCCGGGTAGGGTCCTTCCACGAGCAGTACTTC. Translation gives CASSSRVGSFHEQYF.

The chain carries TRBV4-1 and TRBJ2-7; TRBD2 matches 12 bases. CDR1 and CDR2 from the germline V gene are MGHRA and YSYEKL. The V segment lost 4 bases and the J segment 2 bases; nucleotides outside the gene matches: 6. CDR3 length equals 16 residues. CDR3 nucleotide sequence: TGCGCCAGCAGCCCGACTAGCGGGGGACGTACCTACGAGCAGTACTTC. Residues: CASSPTSGGRTYEQYF.

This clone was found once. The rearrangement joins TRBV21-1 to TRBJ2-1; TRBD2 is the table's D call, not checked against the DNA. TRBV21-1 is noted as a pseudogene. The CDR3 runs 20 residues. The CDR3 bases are TGTGCCAGCAGGATAATGACGATAGGGGAAAGCGGGAGGGACGGCGATGAGCAGTTCTTC. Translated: CASRIMTIGESGRDGDEQFF.

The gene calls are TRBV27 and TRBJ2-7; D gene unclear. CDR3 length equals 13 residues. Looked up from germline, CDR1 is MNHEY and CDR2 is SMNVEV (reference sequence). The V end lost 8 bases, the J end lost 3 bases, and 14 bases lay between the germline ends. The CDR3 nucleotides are TGTGCCAGCGCAAGACAAAATAACTACGAGCAGTACTTC. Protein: CASARQNNYEQYF.

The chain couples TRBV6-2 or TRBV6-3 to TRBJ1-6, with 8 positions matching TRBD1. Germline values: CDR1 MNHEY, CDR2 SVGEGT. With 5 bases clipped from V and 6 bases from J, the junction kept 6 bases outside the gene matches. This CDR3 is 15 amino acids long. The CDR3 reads CASSTPTGGNSPLHF. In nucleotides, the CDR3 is TGTGCCAGCAGTACGCCTACAGGGGGTAATTCACCCCTCCACTTT.

As DNA, the CDR3 is TGTGCCAGCAGCCAACAACTACTAGCGACCTACGAGCAGTACTTC. Its protein product is CASSQQLLATYEQYF. The chain combines TRBV3-1 (or the pseudogene TRBV3-2) with TRBJ2-7; 7 nucleotides match TRBD2. Germline V gene data show CDR1 as LGHDT and CDR2 as YNNKEL (reference sequence). V dropped 2 bases and J dropped 2; count of bases not matched to a gene: 6. The CDR3 sequence is 15 residues long.

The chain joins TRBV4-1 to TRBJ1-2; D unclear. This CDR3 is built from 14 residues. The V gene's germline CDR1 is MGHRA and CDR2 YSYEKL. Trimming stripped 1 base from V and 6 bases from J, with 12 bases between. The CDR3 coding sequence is TGCGCCAGCAGCCAAGTCGGCGGGCCGCATGGCTACACCTTC. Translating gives CASSQVGGPHGYTF.

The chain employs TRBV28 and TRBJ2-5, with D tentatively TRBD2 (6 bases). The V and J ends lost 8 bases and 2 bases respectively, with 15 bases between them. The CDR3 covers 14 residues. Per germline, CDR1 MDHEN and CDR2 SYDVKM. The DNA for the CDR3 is TGTGCCAGCCGTTCAGATAGCGGACAAGAGACCCAGTACTTC. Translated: CASRSDSGQETQYF. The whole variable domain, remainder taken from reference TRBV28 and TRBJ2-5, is DVKVTQSSRYLVKRTGEKVFLECVQDMDHENMFWYRQDPGLGLRLIYFSYDVKMKEKGDIPEGYSVSREKKERFSLILESASTNQTSMYLCASRSDSGQETQYFGPGTRLLVL.

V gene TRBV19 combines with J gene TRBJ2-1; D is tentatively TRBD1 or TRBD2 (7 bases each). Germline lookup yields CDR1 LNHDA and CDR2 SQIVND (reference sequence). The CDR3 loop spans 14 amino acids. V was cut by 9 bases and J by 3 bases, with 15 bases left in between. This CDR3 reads CASRGGFGYNEQFF. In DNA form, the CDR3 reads TGTGCCAGCAGGGGGGGTTTCGGCTACAATGAGCAGTTCTTC.

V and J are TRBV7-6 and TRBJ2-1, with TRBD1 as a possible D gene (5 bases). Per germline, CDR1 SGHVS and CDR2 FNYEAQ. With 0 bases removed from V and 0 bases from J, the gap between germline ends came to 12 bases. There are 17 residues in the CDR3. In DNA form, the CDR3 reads TGTGCCAGCAGCTTAGCGCGCAGGGCAACCTCCTACAATGAGCAGTTCTTC. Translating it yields CASSLARRATSYNEQFF.

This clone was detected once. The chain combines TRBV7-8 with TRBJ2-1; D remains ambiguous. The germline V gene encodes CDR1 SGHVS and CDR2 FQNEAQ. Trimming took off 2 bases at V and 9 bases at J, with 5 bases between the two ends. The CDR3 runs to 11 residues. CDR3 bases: TGTGCCAGCAGCTTAAGGGCTGAGCAGTTCTTC. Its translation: CASSLRAEQFF. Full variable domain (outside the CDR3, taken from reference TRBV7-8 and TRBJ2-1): GAGVSQSPRYKVAKRGQDVALRCDPISGHVSLFWYQQALGQGPEFLTYFQNEAQLDKSGLPSDRFFAERPEGSVSTLKIQRTQQEDSAVYLCASSLRAEQFFGPGTRLTVL.